The clone carrying this T cell receptor beta chain appeared once. Antigen specificity is unknown. V was clipped by 4 bases and J by 0 bases, with 7 bases between them. The CDR3 sequence is 15 residues long. The germline gives CDR1 SGHTA, CDR2 FQGTGA. This entry belongs to a study of T cell responses to AZD1222 COVID-19 vaccine. Generated by immunoSEQ multiplex PCR, the TCRdb table keeps only in-frame clones and is missing some. The sample lists 75,000 to 100,000 clones; more than 70% were seen once. Study results and limitations: Among the donors, most were white British and more were female, and clonal diversity was possibly underestimated.

The rearrangement joins TRBV7-3 to TRBJ2-6; D not certain. Here the sequenced sample was peripheral blood, taken on day 0 of AZD1222 vaccination. This sequence was found in an adult in good health. CDR3 loop: CASSSTHSGANVLTF. The DNA for the CDR3 is TGTGCCAGCAGCTCGACACACTCTGGGGCCAACGTCCTGACTTTC.